The 23 T cell receptor beta chains reported below all come from one sample, sequenced in a study of blood T cells in healthy people across ages. A second PCR of 7 to 11 cycles used a sample-barcoded 5' primer and a J-beta primer mix. TCRdb passed the 5' RACE reads through MiXCR, listing each CDR3 protein once. The profile shows 700,000 to 950,000 distinct CDR3 sequences, roughly 43% of them singletons. The sample consisted of blood. The receptors were gathered from a woman aged 55-70 years in good health.

A few counts support this clonotype. The chain links TRBV28 to TRBJ2-3; 7 nucleotides agree with TRBD2. The CDR3 has 15 residues. Germline CDR1 and CDR2: MDHEN and SYDVKM. Losses at the gene ends were 6 bases for V and 2 bases for J; bases not matched to a gene: 8. Here the CDR3 DNA reads TGTGCCAGCAGATCGACCGGGACTAACACAGATACGCAGTATTTT. It is translated as CASRSTGTNTDTQYF.

V is TRBV29-1 and J is TRBJ2-7; the D gene is possibly TRBD1 (6 bases). V lost 7 bases, J lost 2 bases, and 18 bases lay in between. There are 14 residues in the CDR3. The germline V gene encodes CDR1 SQVTM and CDR2 ANQGSEA. In DNA form, the CDR3 reads TGCAGCGCCAAAGGACAGTCCCTTCCCTACGAGCAGTACTTC. It yields the protein CSAKGQSLPYEQYF.

This clonotype was observed many times. V is TRBV29-1 and J is TRBJ2-3, with no clear D. There are 12 residues in the CDR3. Trimming cost V 0 bases and J 4 bases, with 5 bases left between them. From germline, CDR1 is SQVTM and CDR2 ANQGSEA. The CDR3 bases are TGCAGCGTTGAAGATGGCCCAGATACGCAGTATTTT. This gives the protein CSVEDGPDTQYF.

This CDR3 reads CASSKRTGGSDYGYTF. Written as DNA, the CDR3 is TGTGCCAGCAGCAAACGGACAGGGGGCTCGGATTATGGCTACACCTTC. The V gene is TRBV3-1, the J gene TRBJ1-2, with 11 bases matching TRBD1. CDR3 size: 16 residues. V gave up 5 bases and J gave up 5 bases; unmatched junction bases: 10. CDR1 LGHDT and CDR2 YNNKEL come from the germline V gene (reference sequence).

This clonotype has only a few counts. The J gene is TRBJ2-7, the V gene TRBV3-1; D may be TRBD2 (5 bases). The ends were cut back, 1 base at V and 5 bases at J, with 9 bases in the middle. This CDR3 has 13 amino acids. Germline values: CDR1 LGHDT, CDR2 YNNKEL (reference sequence). The CDR3 DNA reads TGTGCCAGCAGCCAAGTGTCCGGGGACGAGCAGTACTTC. It encodes CASSQVSGDEQYF.

This chain joins TRBV7-2 and TRBJ2-5, with 9 bases lining up with TRBD1. V lost 7 bases to trimming and J lost 3 bases; unmatched junction nucleotides: 9. The CDR3 totals 15 residues. In germline, CDR1 is SGHTA, CDR2 FQGNSA. CDR3 sequence (DNA): TGTGCCAGCACCCTGGGACAGGGACGAAAAGAGACCCAGTACTTC. As protein: CASTLGQGRKETQYF.

With regard to this clonotype: Mismatch with germline at one junction end may stem from a read error. The chain joins TRBV11-1 to TRBJ2-1; 7 bases agree with TRBD2. This CDR3 contains 16 residues. Germline CDR1 SGHAT, CDR2 FQDESV (reference sequence). The CDR3 bases are TGTACCAGCTCCTACCAGACTAGCCGGGGTGGGAATGAGCAGTTCTTC. It encodes CTSSYQTSRGGNEQFF.

This clonotype showed up just a few times. V is TRBV20-1 and J is TRBJ2-5; tentative D call: TRBD1 (6 bases). Germline V lookup: CDR1 DFQATT, CDR2 SNEGSKA (reference sequence). This CDR3 has 14 amino acids. V was clipped by 3 bases and J by 4 bases, with 15 bases between them. The CDR3 DNA follows: TGCAGTGCTAGTTTACCAACAGGGTTAGAGACCCAGTACTTC. Its protein product is CSASLPTGLETQYF.

The rearrangement uses TRBV6-2 or TRBV6-3 and TRBJ2-4; 7 bases match TRBD1. Gene TRBJ2-7 matches the end of the DNA better, so the J call may be wrong. Germline assignment: CDR1 MNHEY and CDR2 SVGEGT. This CDR3 spans 16 amino acids. The CDR3 sequence: CASRPPTGKDAYEQYF. CDR3 DNA sequence: TGTGCCAGCAGACCCCCGACAGGGAAGGACGCCTACGAGCAGTACTTC.

The rearrangement joins TRBV9 to TRBJ2-3; 12 nucleotides match TRBD2. There are 17 residues in the CDR3. Germline trimming cut 3 bases from V and 2 bases from J; bases unmatched to any gene: 7. The germline gives CDR1 SGDLS, CDR2 YYNGEE. This CDR3 reads CASSEGGLAGFTDTQYF. Written as DNA, the CDR3 is TGTGCCAGCAGCGAGGGAGGACTAGCGGGATTCACAGATACGCAGTATTTT.

This chain joins TRBV20-1 and TRBJ2-2; the D gene could be TRBD1 or TRBD2 (5 bases each). The CDR3 spans 14 residues. Germline V gene data show CDR1 as DFQATT and CDR2 as SNEGSKA (reference sequence). Deletions cut 0 bases from V and 1 base from J, with 6 bases between. The CDR3 loop is CSARDGGNTGELFF. The CDR3 coding sequence is TGCAGTGCTAGAGATGGGGGGAACACCGGGGAGCTGTTTTTT.

The chain links TRBV7-9 to TRBJ2-7; the D is unclear. The V gene lost 1 base and the J gene lost 2 bases, with 12 bases spanning the gap. Germline CDR1 reads SEHNR; CDR2 reads FQNEAQ (reference sequence). CDR3 length equals 15 residues. The CDR3 here is CASSLVQENTYEQYF. CDR3 nucleotides: TGTGCCAGCAGCTTAGTCCAGGAGAATACCTACGAGCAGTACTTC.

Only one count was recorded for this clonotype. This sequence joins TRBV7-8 and TRBJ1-5, with a weak D call TRBD1 (6 bases). Deletions cut 1 base from V and 3 bases from J, with 22 bases between. Germline lookup yields CDR1 SGHVS and CDR2 FQNEAQ. CDR3 size: 19 residues. The CDR3 DNA sequence: TGTGCCAGCAGCTTAGTAAAGGGAGACAGGATCTCAATCAATCAGCCCCAGCATTTT. Encoded protein: CASSLVKGDRISINQPQHF.

The chain links TRBV5-1 to TRBJ2-3; D is perhaps TRBD2 (6 bases). The CDR3 has 15 residues. Trimming removed 0 bases from V and 2 bases from J, with 10 bases in between. CDR1 and CDR2 (germline): SGHRS, YFSETQ. CDR3: CASSLGGRDTDTQYF. In DNA form, the CDR3 reads TGCGCCAGCAGCTTGGGAGGGCGGGACACAGATACGCAGTATTTT.

There are many counts of this clonotype. The chain combines TRBV29-1 with TRBJ2-1; 11 nucleotides align to TRBD1. The CDR3 runs 13 residues. V trimming: 6 bases; J trimming: 14 bases; junction bases outside the gene matches: 12. Looked up from germline, CDR1 is SQVTM and CDR2 is ANQGSEA. The CDR3 DNA reads TGCAGCGTCTTGGACAGGGGGCTCCCCATGGAGTTCTTC. Translating it yields CSVLDRGLPMEFF.

J is TRBJ1-5 and V is TRBV7-3; TRBD1 is a possible D gene (6 bases). The CDR3 length is 18 residues. V lost 6 bases and J 0 bases, leaving 21 bases between the germline ends. CDR1 is SGHTA and CDR2 is FQGTGA in the germline V gene. The CDR3 here is CASSLGGLGQFSNQPQHF. The CDR3 region has the DNA TGTGCCAGCAGTCTAGGGGGTTTGGGGCAATTTAGCAATCAGCCCCAGCATTTT.

This rearrangement joins TRBV5-1 to TRBJ2-7; 9 nucleotides align to TRBD1. V lost 4 bases to trimming and J lost 0 bases; unmatched junction nucleotides: 5. This CDR3 contains 15 residues. The germline CDR1 and CDR2 sequences are SGHRS and YFSETQ. As DNA, the CDR3 is TGCGCCAGCAGCCAGGGACAGGGCCACTCCTACGAGCAGTACTTC. Translating it yields CASSQGQGHSYEQYF.

V is TRBV28 and J is TRBJ1-6, with D unresolved. Trimming shortened V by 5 bases and J by 8 bases, and 13 bases separated the two germline ends. This CDR3 region has 14 residues. The germline CDR1 and CDR2 sequences are MDHEN and SYDVKM. The CDR3 DNA reads as TGTGCCAGCAGTAATGATAACCTCTATTCACCCCTCCACTTT. It translates to CASSNDNLYSPLHF.

The table lists this clonotype with a few counts. This chain uses TRBV7-2 with TRBJ2-3, with 8 nucleotides matching TRBD1. Germline CDR1 and CDR2: SGHTA and FQGNSA. This CDR3 has 15 residues. V gave up 3 bases and J gave up 1 base; unmatched junction bases: 3. The CDR3 DNA follows: TGTGCCAGCAGCTTGAGGACAGGGCGCACAGATACGCAGTATTTT. Its protein product is CASSLRTGRTDTQYF. Based on the CDR3 plus reference TRBV7-2 and TRBJ2-3, the full variable domain is GAGVSQSPSNKVTEKGKDVELRCDPISGHTALYWYRQSLGQGLEFLIYFQGNSAPDKSGLPSDRFSAERTGGSVSTLTIQRTQQEDSAVYLCASSLRTGRTDTQYFGPGTRLTVL.

This clonotype was observed a single time. The chain is built from TRBV9 and TRBJ2-3; D might be TRBD1 (6 bases). The CDR3 runs to 14 residues. The germline CDR1 and CDR2 sequences are SGDLS and YYNGEE. V shed 3 bases and J shed 1 base, with 9 bases lying between them. CDR3 loop: CASSAQGRTDTQYF. The DNA of the CDR3 is TGTGCCAGCAGCGCCCAGGGGCGCACAGATACGCAGTATTTT.

This clonotype was observed a handful of times. J is TRBJ2-3 and V is TRBV11-3, with D perhaps assigned TRBD1 or TRBD2 (6 bases each). The germline V gene has CDR1 SGHNT and CDR2 YENEEA. There are 13 residues in the CDR3. V was cut by 1 base and J by 9 bases, with 11 bases left in between. The CDR3 here is CASSLVTGRTQYF. The DNA for the CDR3 is TGTGCCAGCAGCTTAGTAACAGGGAGGACGCAGTATTTT.

Concerning this clonotype itself: Germline and junction disagree at one end, which may indicate a read error. The genes are TRBV6-2 or TRBV6-3 and TRBJ2-5; D perhaps matches TRBD1 (7 bases). Looked up from germline, CDR1 is MNHEY and CDR2 is SVGEGT. CDR3 length: 13 residues. As DNA, the CDR3 is TGTGTCAGCAAGATGACAGGGACTGAGACCCAGTACTTC. Protein: CVSKMTGTETQYF.

This chain links TRBV11-3 with TRBJ2-3, with D maybe TRBD2 (7 bases). The CDR3 extends over 15 amino acids. Deletions cut 2 bases from V and 2 bases from J, with 11 bases between. Germline CDR1 reads SGHNT; CDR2 reads YENEEA. The CDR3 coding sequence is TGTGCCAGCAGCTTAATGGGGGGGCACACAGATACGCAGTATTTT. Protein: CASSLMGGHTDTQYF. The full variable domain, its missing parts supplied by reference TRBV11-3 and TRBJ2-3, is EAGVVQSPRYKIIEKKQPVAFWCNPISGHNTLYWYLQNLGQGPELLIRYENEEAVDDSQLPKDRFSAERLKGVDSTLKIQPAELGDSAVYLCASSLMGGHTDTQYFGPGTRLTVL.